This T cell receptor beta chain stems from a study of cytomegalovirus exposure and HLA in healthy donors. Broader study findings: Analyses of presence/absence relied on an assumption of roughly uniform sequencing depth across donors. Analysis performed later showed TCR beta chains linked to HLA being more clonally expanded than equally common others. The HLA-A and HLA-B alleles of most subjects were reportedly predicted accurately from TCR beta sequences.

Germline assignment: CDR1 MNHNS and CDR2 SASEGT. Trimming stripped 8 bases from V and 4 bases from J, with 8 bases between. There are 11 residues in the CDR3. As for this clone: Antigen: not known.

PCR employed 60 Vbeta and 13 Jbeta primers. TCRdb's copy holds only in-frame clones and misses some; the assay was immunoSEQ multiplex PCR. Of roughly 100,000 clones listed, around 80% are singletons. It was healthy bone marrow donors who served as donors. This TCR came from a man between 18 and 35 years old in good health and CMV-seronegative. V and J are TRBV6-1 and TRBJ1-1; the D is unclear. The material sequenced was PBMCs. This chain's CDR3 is CASSRATEAFF. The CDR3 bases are TGTGCCAGCTCTCGAGCCACTGAAGCTTTCTTT.